This T cell receptor beta chain was documented in a study of blood T cell repertoires in COVID-19. Overall study: Samples of COVID-19 (acute and convalescent) were obtained from the United States, Italy and Spain. PBMCs, B-cell-depleted T cells, or T cells provided the cDNA or gDNA that made up the material.

The V segment lost 6 bases and the J segment 8 bases; nucleotides outside the gene matches: 7. The CDR3 extends over 14 amino acids. Germline V gives CDR1 MNHEY, CDR2 SVGAGI. Study processing details: Estimation of nucleated cell counts relied on the amplification of reference gene primers. Clones were sequenced by immunoSEQ multiplex PCR, and TCRdb holds only the in-frame ones, with some missing. For V, J and clone size, that table is used; D and trimming come from the DNA. The sample carries around 200,000 clones, 65% to 80% recorded once. Material for sequencing was peripheral blood. The chain combines TRBV6-5 with TRBJ1-6, with TRBD1 identical over 7 bases. The TCR sequence derives from a woman aged 45 to 65 with acute or convalescent COVID-19. The CDR3 DNA reads as TGTGCCAGCAGCTTCGACAGGGACTATTCACCCCTCCACTTT. Residues: CASSFDRDYSPLHF.